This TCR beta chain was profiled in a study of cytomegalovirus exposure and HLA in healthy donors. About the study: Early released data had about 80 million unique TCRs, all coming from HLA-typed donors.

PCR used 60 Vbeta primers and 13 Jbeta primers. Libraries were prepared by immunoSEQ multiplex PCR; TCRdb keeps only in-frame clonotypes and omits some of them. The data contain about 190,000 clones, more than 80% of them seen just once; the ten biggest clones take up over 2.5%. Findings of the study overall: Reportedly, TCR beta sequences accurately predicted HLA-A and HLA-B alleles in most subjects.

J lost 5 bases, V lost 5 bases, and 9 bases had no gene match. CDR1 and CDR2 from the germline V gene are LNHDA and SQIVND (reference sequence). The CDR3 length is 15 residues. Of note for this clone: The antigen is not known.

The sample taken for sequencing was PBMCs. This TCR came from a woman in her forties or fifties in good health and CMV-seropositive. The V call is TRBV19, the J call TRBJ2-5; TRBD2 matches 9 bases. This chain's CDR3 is CASSPVAGAGETQYF. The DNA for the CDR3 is TGTGCCAGTAGTCCCGTAGCGGGGGCCGGGGAGACCCAGTACTTC.